The 29 T cell receptor beta chains reported below all come from one sample, sequenced in a study of cytomegalovirus exposure and HLA in healthy donors (dated by TCRdb to 2016 to 2017). Library preparation employed the immunoSEQ multiplex PCR assay. A mixture of 60 forward primers for TCR Vbeta segments and 13 reverse primers for TCR Jbeta segments was used in the multiplex PCR. TCRdb's version of the immuneACCESS table is confined to in-frame rearrangements and falls short of the full clone set. An unresolved V gene accounts for under half of the shortfall where checked; the remainder is of unknown origin. Within this sample are around 190,000 clones, with approximately 80% of them counted one time only. The ten largest clonotypes hold 2.5% to 3.5% of the sample. The sequenced sample consisted of PBMCs. All receptors come from a woman in her 30s in good health and CMV-seronegative.

The rearrangement links TRBV6-5 to TRBJ1-2; D not certain. The CDR3 has 13 amino acids. CDR1 MNHEY and CDR2 SVGAGI come from the germline V gene. V lost 6 bases, J lost 0 bases, and 8 bases lay in between. CDR3 loop: CASSPEANYGYTF. The CDR3, as DNA: TGTGCCAGCAGCCCGGAGGCTAACTATGGCTACACCTTC.

This clone was observed a few times. Additional DNA sequences in this sample encode the identical CDR3. The rearrangement links TRBV6-1 to TRBJ1-5, with no clear D. Trimming shortened V by 5 bases and J by 0 bases, and 5 bases separated the two germline ends. Germline lookup yields CDR1 MNHNS and CDR2 SASEGT. This CDR3 is 13 amino acids long. CDR3 coding DNA: TGTGCCAGCAGTACATCTAGCAATCAGCCCCAGCATTTT. It yields the protein CASSTSSNQPQHF.

V is TRBV13 and J is TRBJ2-7; the D gene is possibly TRBD1 (6 bases). The CDR3 covers 13 residues. V was trimmed by 5 bases and J by 0 bases, leaving 8 bases between them. Germline V CDR1 and CDR2: PRHDT, FYEKMQ (reference sequence). The CDR3 DNA reads as TGTGCCAGCAGCGCGGACAGCTCCTACGAGCAGTACTTC. It yields the protein CASSADSSYEQYF.

This chain uses TRBV5-1 with TRBJ2-5; possibly TRBD1 for D (6 bases). Between the trimmed V and J ends, which lost 2 bases and 2 bases, there was a span of 10 bases. The germline CDR1 and CDR2 sequences are SGHRS and YFSETQ. The CDR3 is 14 amino acids. In nucleotides, the CDR3 is TGCGCCAGCAGCTTCTCAGGGGAACAAGAGACCCAGTACTTC. Its protein product is CASSFSGEQETQYF.

CDR3 residues: CASSTPGTGSYEQYF. CDR3 DNA sequence: TGTGCCAGCAGTACCCCCGGGACAGGGTCCTACGAGCAGTACTTC. The chain uses TRBV6-5 and TRBJ2-7; 9 nucleotides agree with TRBD1. Germline trimming cut 5 bases from V and 1 base from J; bases unmatched to any gene: 6. The CDR3 length is 15 residues. CDR1 is MNHEY, CDR2 SVGAGI, per germline.

The rearrangement links TRBV19 to TRBJ1-2; D unclear. Germline loops: CDR1 LNHDA, CDR2 SQIVND (reference sequence). V lost 11 bases to trimming and J lost 1 base, with 14 bases between them. The CDR3 length is 13 residues. As DNA, the CDR3 is TGTGCCGCGACACCAAACCATAACTATGGCTACACCTTC. Translation: CAATPNHNYGYTF.

Turning to this clone: Different DNA sequences within this sample yield the same CDR3. J is TRBJ2-1 and V is TRBV9, with a tentative D call TRBD1 (6 bases). The CDR3 sequence is 15 residues long. Germline CDR1 SGDLS, CDR2 YYNGEE. V lost 0 bases and J lost 0, with 7 bases in between. The CDR3 DNA follows: TGTGCCAGCAGCGTAGTGGGGGCCTCCTACAATGAGCAGTTCTTC. This codes for CASSVVGASYNEQFF.

The V gene is TRBV5-4, the J gene TRBJ2-5; D is perhaps TRBD1 (5 bases). The assigned J gene may be wrong: the sequence end matches TRBJ2-7 better. Germline V gene lookup returns CDR1 SGHNT and CDR2 YYREEE (reference sequence). The CDR3 length is 15 residues. CDR3 loop: CASSFAKGIGDEQYF. As DNA, the CDR3 is TGTGCCAGCAGCTTTGCGAAGGGGATTGGAGACGAGCAGTACTTC.

This clone was observed once. Compared with germline, one end of the junction differs, possibly owing to a read error. J is TRBJ2-2 and V is TRBV7-9, with 9 bases identical to TRBD2. CDR3 length: 16 residues. From germline, CDR1 is SEHNR and CDR2 FQNEAQ (reference sequence). In DNA form, the CDR3 reads TGTTCCAGCAGCTCCCCGGGACTAGCAAGGGCCGGGGAGCTGTTTTTT. It is translated as CSSSSPGLARAGELFF.

This clone was observed a few times. The rearrangement uses TRBV7-9 and TRBJ1-1, with D uncertain. V was pared by 5 bases and J by 1 base, with 14 bases between. Germline V gene sequence: CDR1 SEHNR, CDR2 FQNEAQ (reference sequence). This CDR3 comprises 15 residues. The CDR3 nucleotides read TGTGCCAGCAGCGGGCTGCTTAGACGGAACACTGAAGCTTTCTTT. Residues: CASSGLLRRNTEAFF.

The chain uses TRBV9 and TRBJ2-1; 14 bases map to TRBD2. The CDR3 is 16 amino acids. Germline assignment: CDR1 SGDLS and CDR2 YYNGEE. V trimming: 4 bases; J trimming: 3 bases; junction bases outside the gene matches: 3. CDR3: CASSFGLAGGYNEQFF. The CDR3 nucleotides are TGTGCCAGCAGCTTCGGACTAGCGGGGGGCTACAATGAGCAGTTCTTC.

The rearrangement links TRBV7-2 to TRBJ2-5; 13 bases map to TRBD2. This CDR3 contains 16 residues. J lost 0 bases, V lost 5 bases, and 3 bases had no gene match. Per the germline V gene, CDR1 is SGHTA and CDR2 is FQGNSA. CDR3 coding DNA: TGTGCCAGCAGCCTGACTAGCGGGAGGTACCAAGAGACCCAGTACTTC. It specifies CASSLTSGRYQETQYF.

This clone was counted a few times. This chain uses TRBV6-1 with TRBJ2-7; 9 bases match TRBD1. V was clipped by 4 bases and J by 3 bases; unmatched bases: 4. The CDR3 sequence is 14 residues long. Per germline, CDR1 MNHNS and CDR2 SASEGT. The CDR3 nucleotides read TGTGCCAGCAGTGGGACAGGGGCTATCTACGAGCAGTACTTC. This gives the protein CASSGTGAIYEQYF.

The chain joins TRBV19 to TRBJ1-1, with D uncertain. CDR3 length equals 13 residues. The germline CDR1 and CDR2 sequences are LNHDA and SQIVND (reference sequence). Trimming pared 3 bases from V and 6 bases from J, leaving 11 bases between. The CDR3 coding sequence is TGTGCCAGTAGTATGTTAGAGTCGGCTGAAGCTTTCTTT. Amino acid sequence: CASSMLESAEAFF. Complete variable domain (other parts from reference TRBV19 and TRBJ1-1): DGGITQSPKYLFRKEGQNVTLSCEQNLNHDAMYWYRQDPGQGLRLIYYSQIVNDFQKGDIAEGYSVSREKKESFPLTVTSAQKNPTAFYLCASSMLESAEAFFGQGTRLTVV.

The rearrangement joins TRBV9 to TRBJ2-1; D is unclear. The germline gives CDR1 SGDLS, CDR2 YYNGEE. V lost 0 bases and J 7 bases, leaving 11 bases between the germline ends. CDR3 length: 14 amino acids. CDR3 loop: CASSVAPSQNEQFF. For the CDR3, the DNA is TGTGCCAGCAGCGTAGCGCCCAGTCAGAATGAGCAGTTCTTC.

CDR3 amino acids: CASSQSRYGGDTIYF. The CDR3 coding sequence is TGTGCCAGCAGTCAATCCCGCTACGGAGGGGACACCATATATTTT. The V and J genes are TRBV6-1 and TRBJ1-3; D perhaps matches TRBD1 (5 bases). CDR3 length equals 15 residues. Trimming shortened V by 5 bases and J by 8 bases, and 19 bases separated the two germline ends. Germline V gives CDR1 MNHNS, CDR2 SASEGT.

The chain has TRBV19 and TRBJ2-3; TRBD2 is a possible D gene (5 bases). The CDR3 spans 15 residues. The V end lost 5 bases, the J end lost 7 bases, and 19 bases lay between the germline ends. Per the germline V gene, CDR1 is LNHDA and CDR2 is SQIVND (reference sequence). The CDR3 loop reads CASSWAGGELHTQYF. Written as DNA, the CDR3 is TGTGCCAGTAGTTGGGCGGGTGGGGAACTCCATACGCAGTATTTT.

This sequence joins TRBV2 and TRBJ1-6; D is perhaps TRBD1 (5 bases). In germline, CDR1 is SNHLY, CDR2 FYNNEI. Trimming took off 3 bases at V and 9 bases at J, with 21 bases between the two ends. The CDR3 contains 17 residues. The CDR3 DNA sequence: TGTGCCAGCAGTGACGGACCCAGGGATTTTGGTACTTCACCCCTCCACTTT. This translates into CASSDGPRDFGTSPLHF.

This chain joins TRBV2 and TRBJ1-1, with a tentative D call TRBD1 (5 bases). The CDR3 is 11 residues long. CDR1 is SNHLY and CDR2 is FYNNEI in the germline V gene. V was trimmed by 6 bases and J by 14 bases, leaving 16 bases between them. CDR3 sequence: CASRGEGFPFF. DNA for the CDR3: TGTGCCAGCAGAGGGGAGGGTTTTCCCTTCTTT.

The rearrangement uses TRBV7-2 and TRBJ1-2; 7 bases are shared with TRBD1. With V trimmed by 4 bases and J by 5 bases, 7 bases remained unmatched. Germline CDR1 reads SGHTA; CDR2 reads FQGNSA. CDR3 size: 14 residues. CDR3 region: CASSSLDRVYGYTF. The CDR3, as DNA: TGTGCCAGCAGCTCCCTAGACAGGGTGTATGGCTACACCTTC.

CDR3 region: CASSLVSWQPAAKNIQYF. CDR3 coding DNA: TGTGCCAGCAGCTTGGTATCCTGGCAACCTGCAGCCAAAAACATTCAGTACTTC. The rearrangement uses TRBV5-6 and TRBJ2-4, with D uncertain. Per the germline V gene, CDR1 is SGHDT and CDR2 is YYEEEE. The CDR3 loop spans 18 amino acids. Trimming left V 0 bases short and J 0 bases short, with 16 bases between. The entire variable domain, with the rest obtained from reference TRBV5-6 and TRBJ2-4, is as follows: DAGVTQSPTHLIKTRGQQVTLRCSPKSGHDTVSWYQQALGQGPQFIFQYYEEEERQRGNFPDRFSGHQFPNYSSELNVNALLLGDSALYLCASSLVSWQPAAKNIQYFGAGTRLSVL.

This clone was detected once. This chain connects TRBV5-1 to TRBJ1-6, with D tentatively TRBD1 (5 bases). The CDR3 runs to 16 residues. Germline loops: CDR1 SGHRS, CDR2 YFSETQ. Trimming pared 3 bases from V and 0 bases from J, leaving 10 bases between. The CDR3 DNA reads as TGCGCCAGCAGCTGGAGGGGACCCTCCTATAATTCACCCCTCCACTTT. Residues: CASSWRGPSYNSPLHF.

The chain carries TRBV18 and TRBJ2-7; weak D call: TRBD1 (5 bases). CDR3 length: 12 residues. The ends were cut back, 4 bases at V and 2 bases at J, with 6 bases in the middle. The germline CDR1 and CDR2 sequences are KGHSH and LQKENI. The chain's CDR3 is CASSQGPYEQYF. The CDR3 nucleotides read TGTGCCAGCTCACAGGGGCCCTACGAGCAGTACTTC.

The J gene is TRBJ1-1, the V gene TRBV10-2, with a possible D match to TRBD1 (5 bases). Trimming removed 3 bases at V and 4 bases at J, with 12 bases between. The CDR3 has 14 residues. In germline, CDR1 is WSHSY, CDR2 SAAADI. In nucleotides, the CDR3 is TGCGCCAGCAGTGATGGGGGGGGTGGCACTGAAGCTTTCTTT. Protein product: CASSDGGGGTEAFF.

This rearrangement joins TRBV29-1 to TRBJ2-2, with 7 bases identical to TRBD1. In germline, CDR1 is SQVTM, CDR2 ANQGSEA. There are 15 residues in the CDR3. V was clipped by 2 bases and J by 5 bases; unmatched bases: 8. CDR3 in amino acids: CSVEPTGLGTGELFF. CDR3 DNA sequence: TGCAGCGTTGAACCGACAGGGCTCGGAACCGGGGAGCTGTTTTTT.

The V call is TRBV28, the J call TRBJ1-1; D ambiguous. The CDR3 runs to 16 residues. V gave up 4 bases and J gave up 2 bases, with 17 bases separating them. CDR1 is MDHEN and CDR2 is SYDVKM in the germline V gene. The CDR3 sequence is CASSSPSEGLNTEAFF. The CDR3, as DNA: TGTGCCAGCAGTTCCCCGTCAGAGGGCCTCAACACTGAAGCTTTCTTT.

As for this clone: Other DNA sequences in the sample encode the same CDR3. This chain connects TRBV5-1 to TRBJ1-2; D is perhaps TRBD1 (5 bases). Per germline, CDR1 SGHRS and CDR2 YFSETQ. This CDR3 is built from 14 residues. Trimming removed 1 base from V and 2 bases from J, with 9 bases in between. The CDR3 region is CASSLSPGNYGYTF. In DNA, the CDR3 is TGCGCCAGCAGCTTGAGTCCAGGGAACTATGGCTACACCTTC.

CDR3 sequence reads: CASSIPSGAHTGELFF. CDR3 bases: TGTGCCAGTAGTATCCCCTCAGGGGCGCACACCGGGGAGCTGTTTTTT. The chain carries TRBV19 and TRBJ2-2, with a possible D match to TRBD1 (6 bases). Deletions cut 3 bases from V and 3 bases from J, with 14 bases between. CDR1 is LNHDA and CDR2 is SQIVND in the germline V gene (reference sequence). The CDR3 covers 16 residues.

This rearrangement joins TRBV15 to TRBJ1-2, with 8 bases aligning to TRBD1. CDR3 length: 14 residues. Unmatched junction bases numbered 5, after V lost 2 bases and J lost 6 bases. CDR1 LNHNV and CDR2 YYDKDF come from the germline V gene (reference sequence). The DNA for the CDR3 is TGTGCCACCAGCAGACACCTGACAGGGGATGGCTACACCTTC. Translating gives CATSRHLTGDGYTF.